These 19 T cell receptor beta chains were all obtained from the same sample, sequenced in a study of post-analysis software for immune sequencing data. The study, taken as a whole, reports: TRBV segments more frequent in patients than in controls numbered five and included TRBV5-6, TRBV5-1 and TRBV20-1.

These receptors have no known antigen. Presence of unique molecular identifiers characterized the TCR beta cDNA libraries. TCRdb analysed the PCR reads with MiXCR anew, one entry per CDR3 protein. The sample contains hundreds of thousands of distinct CDR3 sequences, roughly 27% of which appear only once. The sequencing input was blood. Source of these receptors: a girl aged 10 to 17 with multiple sclerosis.

There are a few counts of this clonotype. The rearrangement joins TRBV12-3 or TRBV12-4 to TRBJ1-5; TRBD1 is a possible D gene (6 bases). V was clipped by 6 bases and J by 6 bases, with 12 bases between them. The length of the CDR3 is 13 residues. The CDR3 DNA reads TGTGCCAGCAGGCTGACAGGTCCTCAGCCCCAGCATTTT. Its translation: CASRLTGPQPQHF.

This rearrangement joins TRBV28 to TRBJ2-5; no clear D gene. There are 12 residues in the CDR3. V was clipped by 8 bases and J by 5 bases, with 12 bases between them. Germline V gene data show CDR1 as MDHEN and CDR2 as SYDVKM. This chain's CDR3 is CASGVVGETQYF. CDR3 nucleotide sequence: TGTGCCAGCGGCGTGGTTGGCGAGACCCAGTACTTC.

In this sample, this clonotype turned up a few times. The chain combines TRBV4-1 with TRBJ2-1; 7 bases line up with TRBD2. Germline lookup yields CDR1 MGHRA and CDR2 YSYEKL. J gave up 10 bases and V 3 bases, and 15 bases lay outside the gene matches. The CDR3 sequence is 16 residues long. The CDR3 DNA follows: TGCGCCAGCAGCCAGGCGACTAGCCCTCGGAGGGGAGAGCAGTTCTTC. Translating gives CASSQATSPRRGEQFF.

This clonotype has just a few counts. The chain combines TRBV28 with TRBJ2-7; D ambiguous. V was trimmed by 10 bases and J by 7 bases, leaving 11 bases between them. Germline V gene lookup returns CDR1 MDHEN and CDR2 SYDVKM. CDR3 length equals 10 residues. CDR3 loop: CATKDGEQYF. CDR3 bases: TGTGCCACCAAGGACGGGGAGCAGTACTTC.

V usage is TRBV20-1 and J usage is TRBJ2-7; 9 nucleotides agree with TRBD1. Germline lookup yields CDR1 DFQATT and CDR2 SNEGSKA (reference sequence). The CDR3 is 15 amino acids. Losses at the gene ends were 3 bases for V and 5 bases for J; bases not matched to a gene: 11. DNA of the CDR3: TGCAGTGCTAGGCAACCGGGACAGGGCACCCACGAGCAGTACTTC. Amino acids: CSARQPGQGTHEQYF.

A word on this clonotype: The junction departs from germline at one end; a sequencing error may be responsible. The DNA for the CDR3 is TGCACCAGCAGCCAAGATTTAGCGGGAGGAAGCGAGCAGTACTTC. Its protein is CTSSQDLAGGSEQYF. This chain joins TRBV4-3 and TRBJ2-7; 10 bases fit TRBD2. CDR3 length equals 15 residues. The germline V gene has CDR1 LGHNA and CDR2 YSLEER.

The CDR3 bases are TGTGCCAGCAGGATAGGACGGACGTACGAGCAGTACTTC. It translates to CASRIGRTYEQYF. V and J are TRBV6-1 and TRBJ2-7; D call uncertain. This CDR3 has 13 residues. The germline V and J ends were trimmed by 6 bases and 4 bases, with 13 bases remaining between them. In germline, CDR1 is MNHNS, CDR2 SASEGT.

V and J are TRBV6-5 and TRBJ1-1, with D perhaps matching TRBD1 (5 bases). This CDR3 comprises 11 residues. Germline V lookup: CDR1 MNHEY, CDR2 SVGAGI. The ends were cut back, 6 bases at V and 8 bases at J, with 10 bases in the middle. CDR3 protein: CASRAGHEAFF. The CDR3 DNA reads TGTGCCAGCAGGGCAGGACACGAAGCTTTCTTT.

A few counts support this clonotype. The V call is TRBV27, the J call TRBJ1-4, with D possibly TRBD1 on 6 matching bases. This CDR3 spans 15 amino acids. In germline, CDR1 is MNHEY, CDR2 SMNVEV (reference sequence). The V end lost 1 base, the J end lost 4 bases, and 10 bases lay between the germline ends. The CDR3 bases are TGTGCCAGCAGTTTATATACAGGGTTTAATGAAAAACTGTTTTTT. Encoded protein: CASSLYTGFNEKLFF.

In its sample, this clonotype was seen a few times. The chain employs TRBV7-2 and TRBJ2-4; the match to TRBD2 covers 8 bases. CDR1 and CDR2 from the germline V gene are SGHTA and FQGNSA. This CDR3 region has 14 residues. The V segment lost 3 bases and the J segment 5 bases; nucleotides outside the gene matches: 3. The CDR3 sequence: CASSLRGAENIQYF. The CDR3 DNA reads TGTGCCAGCAGCTTGCGGGGGGCCGAAAACATTCAGTACTTC. Looking up the rest from reference TRBV7-2 and TRBJ2-4 gives the full variable domain: GAGVSQSPSNKVTEKGKDVELRCDPISGHTALYWYRQSLGQGLEFLIYFQGNSAPDKSGLPSDRFSAERTGGSVSTLTIQRTQQEDSAVYLCASSLRGAENIQYFGAGTRLSVL.

The chain carries TRBV7-8 and TRBJ2-7; D could derive from TRBD1 or TRBD2 (5 bases each). CDR1 is SGHVS and CDR2 is FQNEAQ in the germline V gene. CDR3 length: 14 amino acids. The V gene lost 1 base and the J gene lost 6 bases, with 13 bases spanning the gap. The CDR3 nucleotides are TGTGCCAGCAGCTTAGTAGAGGGGCCAGGCGAGCAGTACTTC. Translating it yields CASSLVEGPGEQYF.

V gene TRBV5-1 combines with J gene TRBJ2-5; D ambiguous. CDR1 is SGHRS, CDR2 YFSETQ, per germline. V lost 6 bases, J lost 13 bases, and 7 bases lay in between. The CDR3 sequence is 8 residues long. The CDR3 spells CASTPRYF. In DNA, the CDR3 is TGCGCCAGCACCCCCCGGTACTTC.

The chain carries TRBV20-1 and TRBJ1-4; TRBD1 might be the D (6 bases). Per germline, CDR1 DFQATT and CDR2 SNEGSKA (reference sequence). Deletions cut 3 bases from V and 4 bases from J, with 15 bases between. The CDR3 consists of 15 residues. CDR3 coding DNA: TGCAGTGCTAGGGCTAAGGGGGGCCTTAATGAAAAACTGTTTTTT. Amino acid sequence: CSARAKGGLNEKLFF.

The chain recombines TRBV6-6 with TRBJ2-4; D is uncertain. CDR3 length equals 15 residues. The germline V gene has CDR1 MNHNY and CDR2 SVGAGI (reference sequence). V lost 9 bases and J lost 0, with 15 bases in between. For the CDR3, the DNA is TGTGCCAGTCAGAGAACGAATATAGCCAAAAACATTCAGTACTTC. This codes for CASQRTNIAKNIQYF.

Regarding this clonotype: One end of the junction varies from germline; a read error may be responsible. The rearrangement joins TRBV3-1 to TRBJ1-5; no clear D gene. This CDR3 has 15 amino acids. Germline CDR1 is LGHDT and CDR2 is YNNKEL (reference sequence). CDR3 amino acids: CASSQDVGSNQPRHF. The CDR3 region has the DNA TGTGCCAGCAGCCAAGATGTGGGGTCAAATCAGCCCCGGCATTTT.

This clonotype was detected only a few times. This chain links TRBV7-9 with TRBJ2-1; 9 bases are a match to TRBD2. The CDR3 has 16 amino acids. The J segment lost 5 bases and the V segment lost 0 bases, leaving 5 bases of the junction unmatched. The V gene's germline CDR1 is SEHNR and CDR2 FQNEAQ (reference sequence). CDR3 sequence reads: CASSLASGGDDNEQFF. In DNA, the CDR3 is TGTGCCAGCAGCTTAGCTAGCGGGGGAGATGACAATGAGCAGTTCTTC.

CDR3 DNA: TGTGCCAGCAGCGTAGGGGTTGCCTATGGCTACACCTTC. This codes for CASSVGVAYGYTF. The chain couples TRBV9 to TRBJ1-2, with D uncertain. This CDR3 comprises 13 residues. Trimming took 0 bases from V and 4 from J, leaving 7 bases between them. The germline V gene encodes CDR1 SGDLS and CDR2 YYNGEE. Combining the CDR3 with reference TRBV9 and TRBJ1-2 gives the whole variable domain DSGVTQTPKHLITATGQRVTLRCSPRSGDLSVYWYQQSLDQGLQFLIQYYNGEERAKGNILERFSAQQFPDLHSELNLSSLELGDSALYFCASSVGVAYGYTFGSGTRLTVV.

Of note for this clonotype: This CDR3 is missing its conserved last phenylalanine or tryptophan, likely due to a read error. The chain has TRBV11-2 and TRBJ1-6, with D maybe TRBD1 (5 bases). The V end lost 5 bases, the J end lost 10 bases, and 18 bases lay between the germline ends. This CDR3 comprises 15 residues. Per the germline V gene, CDR1 is SGHAT and CDR2 is FQNNGV. CDR3 in DNA: TGTGCCAGCAGCCCCCCGGGCAAGCGGGACTCACCCCTCCACTGT. It is translated as CASSPPGKRDSPLHC.

In its sample, this clonotype was seen a few times. The chain has TRBV6-5 and TRBJ1-5; D is unresolved. Germline V gene data show CDR1 as MNHEY and CDR2 as SVGAGI. The CDR3 sequence is 13 residues long. V lost 4 bases, J lost 9 bases, and 13 bases lay in between. CDR3 in DNA: TGTGCCAGCAGTTTTAGAGGGCTAGGGCCCCAGCATTTT. Translated: CASSFRGLGPQHF.